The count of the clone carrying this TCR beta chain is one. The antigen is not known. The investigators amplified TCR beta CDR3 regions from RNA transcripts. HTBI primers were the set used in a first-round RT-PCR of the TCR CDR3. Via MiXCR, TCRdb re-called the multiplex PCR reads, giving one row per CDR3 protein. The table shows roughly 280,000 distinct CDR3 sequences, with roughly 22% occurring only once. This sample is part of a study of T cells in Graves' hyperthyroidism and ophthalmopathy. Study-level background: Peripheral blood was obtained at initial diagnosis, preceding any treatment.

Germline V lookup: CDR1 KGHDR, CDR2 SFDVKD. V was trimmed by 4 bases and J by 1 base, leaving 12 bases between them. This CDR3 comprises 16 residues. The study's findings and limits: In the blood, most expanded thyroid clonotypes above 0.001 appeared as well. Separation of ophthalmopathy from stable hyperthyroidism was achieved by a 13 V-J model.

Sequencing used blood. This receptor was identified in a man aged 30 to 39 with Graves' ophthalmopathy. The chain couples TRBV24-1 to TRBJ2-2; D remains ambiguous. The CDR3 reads CATSESDRENTGELFF. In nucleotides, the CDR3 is TGTGCCACCAGTGAATCGGACCGAGAGAACACCGGGGAGCTGTTTTTT.